This TCR beta chain comes out of a study of cytomegalovirus exposure and HLA in healthy donors (dated by TCRdb to about 2017). In the study overall: An earlier analysis of some 620 of the donors reported about 260 Gb of sequence data and 117 million unique TCR beta sequences obtained from about 200 million T cells. An early release covering about 600 HLA-typed donors comprised approximately 290 gigabases of sequencing data and about 90 million unique TCR sequences. Among the roughly 410 genotyped donors, around 81% belonged to the genetic ancestry cluster associated with self-reported Caucasian donors. The study aimed to test whether cataloging public T cell receptors could reveal signatures of past pathogen exposure. The T cell repertoires of 550 to 850 subjects were profiled by immunosequencing and related to cytomegalovirus serostatus. In addition to the first cohort of approximately 650 subjects, a separate validation cohort of over 90 different subjects was used. High-throughput TCR immunosequencing, statistical association of individual TCRs with disease status, and machine learning were combined to predict cytomegalovirus infection status. In a later analysis, previously published TCR beta repertoires from 666 donors were re-analyzed and high-resolution HLA genotyping was added so that TCR occurrence patterns could be studied. Rather than using new phenotypic data, the later analysis identified candidate immune exposures from TCR beta sequences and from how often those sequences occurred across donors. An earlier analysis of around 580 of the donors used high-throughput TCR beta sequencing to judge whether each TCR beta V gene segment behaved as functional or pseudogenic. Donor age, sex, ethnicity and CMV serostatus were compiled together with the repertoire data. A later genetic analysis took genome-wide SNP genotypes for about 55% of the roughly 700 donors and used that subset as a discovery cohort. Every repertoire in the discovery cohort had been generated on one and the same sequencing platform. Both class I and class II loci were covered by HLA typing, at four-digit resolution. The number of donors typed differed by locus, with 629-630 for A, B, C, DRB1 and DQB1, about 500 for DQA1, 606 for DPA1, and over 400 for DPB1. Because of strong linkage in the cohort, roughly 5 DR-DQ haplotypes were treated as single units for association and clustering. Among under 450 genotyped donors of the cohort, an average of approximately 240,000 unique TCR beta nucleotide sequences were sequenced per donor, 15% to 20% of them non-productive. The full study reports these points: Immune exposure information for the cohort was limited to CMV serostatus. According to a later analysis, most CMV-associated TCR beta chains appeared to be HLA-restricted, and the HLA associations seemed to be driven largely by CMV exposure. Linkage disequilibrium might explain the correlated functional status among segregating V segments, but an unknown experimental factor could not be ruled out. Most TCR sequences were seen in very few donors, while some public TCRs were found in many individuals. The sequencing pipeline was judged likely to have produced a cluster of highly shared sequence variants as a technical artifact. In a later analysis, HLA-associated TCR beta chains showed more clonal expansion and lower generation probabilities than non-associated chains that were equally common. The study listed approximately 150 TCR beta chains as associated with cytomegalovirus. When HLA alleles, especially DR and DQ, strongly co-occurred, attributing TCR associations to individual alleles was difficult. A later genetic analysis reported fewer N-insertions in productive TCRs among donors in an Asian-associated ancestry cluster than the approximately 700-donor mean. In an earlier analysis of 450 to 750 of the donors, most TCR beta V segments appeared in productive rearrangements about 90% or about 30% of the time, broadly matching IMGT annotations. A few of the identified cytomegalovirus-associated TCR beta chains were confirmed in vitro to be specific for cytomegalovirus antigens. It was suggested by the authors that the approach could potentially be generalized to other disease states and immunological phenotypes. Several of the top co-occurrence clusters appeared to be linked to parvovirus B19, influenza, CMV and Epstein-Barr virus, according to a later analysis. The classifier was reported to diagnose cytomegalovirus status with high specificity and sensitivity in both the original cohort and the validation cohort. Specific HLA alleles were associated with 18,000 or so TCR beta sequences at a false discovery rate of 0.05 in a later analysis. Because the 87-base-pair reads could not distinguish some IMGT-functional V segments, including TRBV6-2 and TRBV6-3, those segments were excluded. This cohort had only TCR beta chains sequenced, and the lack of alpha or paired-chain data limited which features could be detected. Because counts were too low, roughly 16 rarely observed V segments, including chromosome 9 orphons, were excluded from the earlier analysis of under 650 of the donors. A further reported finding was that TCR beta sequences accurately predicted the HLA-A and HLA-B alleles for most subjects in the first cohort. Because some donors lacked HLA typing at each locus, the association tests relied only on the typed subset. In a later genetic analysis, a missense DCLRE1C variant was associated with V-gene and J-gene trimming of TCR beta chains, and the association was replicated in an independent cohort. In a later analysis, TCR association rates were found to vary across HLA loci, with the most associated TCRs seen for DRB1 alleles and the fewest for HLA-C alleles. Presence/absence analyses assumed roughly uniform sequencing depth across donors, an assumption that may not hold.

The CDR3 contains 18 residues, cysteine and phenylalanine counted. Of all the DNA, just the CDR3 is kept, 54 bases in frame from base 1. CDR1 SEHNR and CDR2 FQNEAQ were looked up in the germline V gene (reference sequence). The junction shows trimming of 5 bases on V and 2 bases on J, and the gene matches do not reach 10 bases of it. The library was generated by the immunoSEQ multiplex PCR assay. The multiplex PCR relied on a mix of 60 forward primers for TCR Vbeta segments and 13 reverse primers for TCR Jbeta segments. Amplification of the CDR3 region of rearranged TCR beta genes was performed with a multiplex PCR assay on genomic DNA. The Illumina HiSeq System was used to sequence the amplified TCR beta libraries as 87-base-pair reads. The authors' analysis ran thus. A later analysis tallied around 87 million unique TCR beta chains across the 666 repertoires, and around 9.9 million of those chains were shared by two or more donors. To remove PCR and sequencing errors, raw reads were error-corrected and collapsed into unique sequences using a nearest-neighbor algorithm that merged closely related sequences. CDR3 sequences were aligned to IMGT reference sequences to assign V, D and J gene segments. For a sequence to be retained, at least a six-nucleotide match to both a V gene segment and a J gene segment was required. Rearrangements were classified as productive when the CDR3 lacked stop codons and remained in frame with V and J, and all other rearrangements were classified as non-productive. CDR3 was defined according to IMGT convention as the region running from the second conserved V-encoded cysteine to the conserved J-encoded phenylalanine. The earlier analysis of 500 to 650 of the donors excluded any sequence lacking an unambiguous match to a single V gene segment. In an earlier analysis of several hundred of the donors, V segments were called functional above 56.7% productive rearrangements and were called segregating when the between-donor standard deviation exceeded 5%. A statistical classification framework was built for diagnosing cytomegalovirus status from the catalog of TCR beta chain sequences. In a later analysis, V and J genes were assigned by comparing TCR nucleotide sequences against IMGT/GENE-DB human TR gene sequences. Using the TCRdist pipeline, a later analysis assigned CDR3 sequences along with most-parsimonious VDJ recombination scenarios. In a later analysis, every TCR beta chain was defined by the combination of its CDR3 amino acid sequence and its V-gene family, and reads without a unique V-gene family were dropped. In a later analysis, 450 to 600 highly shared, low-generation-probability nucleotide sequences were removed to address suspected cross-contamination and a sequencing artifact. For each public chain, a later analysis derived a clonal expansion index from normalized ranks of inferred template counts within each repertoire. In a later analysis, generation probabilities were computed using a VDJ recombination model fitted to out-of-frame rearrangements, and the results were checked against IGoR. In a later analysis, TCR-TCR, TCR-HLA and TCR-CMV co-occurrence was scored with hypergeometric tests, and a repertoire-size bias correction was applied to TCR pairs. In a later analysis, false discovery rates were estimated by permuting HLA or CMV assignments 20 times. A later analysis grouped co-occurring TCRs with DBSCAN, adding TCRdist sequence similarity when clustering within HLA-allele-positive subsets. For co-occurrence clustering, repertoires with fewer than 30,000 or more than 120,000 public chains were excluded, along with 4 to 6 repertoires with anomalous nucleotide sharing. This is the immuneACCESS table as TCRdb keeps it, with only in-frame sequences that have V and J called. A part of the clones is gone; compared with another copy, unresolved V genes explain less than half, and the rest is unexplained. The V and J calls and the clone size are those of that table, but D and trimming were determined from the DNA. For this sample there are 90,000 to 130,000 clones; around 70% appear just once. The top ten hold around 5% of the sample.

The cohort consisted of more than 650 healthy bone marrow donors. All cohort members were sampled while nominally healthy, although unrecorded immune exposures were likely present. The donor tested CMV seropositive and was one of the 289 seropositive cohort members. A peripheral blood sample was provided by each donor, and peripheral blood mononuclear cells were used for TCR beta sequencing. Genomic DNA was extracted from the blood cell samples with the Qiagen DNeasy Blood Extraction Kit. Worth noting for this clone: Its antigen is unknown. No per-base quality is available; no much larger clone lies one base away.

This sequence originates from a man aged 25 to 40 in good health and CMV-seropositive. Sequenced: PBMCs. This receptor chain uses TRBV7-9 and TRBJ2-5, with 14 bases matching TRBD2. The CDR3 is CASSRRLAGGRRQETQYF. The nucleotide sequence is TGTGCCAGCAGCCGGCGACTAGCGGGGGGGCGGCGACAAGAGACCCAGTACTTC. With all but the CDR3 taken from the reference TRBV7-9 and TRBJ2-5 genes, the full variable domain is: DTGVSQNPRHKITKRGQNVTFRCDPISEHNRLYWYRQTLGQGPEFLTYFQNEAQLEKSRLLSDRFSAERPKGSFSTLEIQRTEQGDSAMYLCASSRRLAGGRRQETQYFGPGTRLLVL.